Listed here are 25 T cell receptor beta chains from one sample, sequenced in a study of CD4 and CD8 cells across lung adenocarcinoma regions. TCRdb reanalysed the PCR reads using MiXCR and keeps one entry per CDR3 protein. This table has about 25,000 distinct CDR3 sequences, more than 45% appearing once. What was sequenced was CD8+ T cells from the center of a lung tumor. These receptor sequences come from a male donor with lung adenocarcinoma. The CD4 and CD8 labels of this study may be unreliable.

A few counts support this clonotype. A much larger clone is a single base away; this may be a read error. The rearrangement joins TRBV6-1 to TRBJ2-1, with unresolved D. CDR3 length: 14 residues. Germline CDR1 is MNHNS and CDR2 is SASEGT. Trimming left V 6 bases short and J 10 bases short, with 19 bases between. The DNA of the CDR3 is TGTGCCAGCAGCCGGACGGAAGGGCCCTACGAGCAGTTCTTC. Encoded protein: CASSRTEGPYEQFF.

This clonotype was detected many times. J is TRBJ2-1 and V is TRBV6-5, with 9 nucleotides matching TRBD1. The J call may be incorrect, as the DNA end agrees better with TRBJ2-7. The CDR3 length is 14 residues. Germline values: CDR1 MNHEY, CDR2 SVGAGI. The CDR3 nucleotides read TGTGCCAGCAGTTCCGTCCGGGACAGGGTTGGGCAGTACTTC. Translating gives CASSSVRDRVGQYF.

V is TRBV12-5 and J is TRBJ2-2; either TRBD1 or TRBD2 may fit D (5 bases each). Germline CDR1 and CDR2: LGHNT and FRNRAP. The CDR3 is made up of 15 amino acids. The V and J ends lost 3 bases and 2 bases respectively, with 10 bases between them. In DNA, the CDR3 is TGTGCTAGTGGTTTACGGGGCATCAACACCGGGGAGCTGTTTTTT. Translating it yields CASGLRGINTGELFF.

This clonotype has a handful of counts. The chain couples TRBV9 to TRBJ2-3, with no clear D. This CDR3 has 14 residues. Germline CDR1 reads SGDLS; CDR2 reads YYNGEE. With 0 bases removed from V and 1 base from J, the gap between germline ends came to 6 bases. The CDR3 spells CASSVDFGTDTQYF. The CDR3, as DNA: TGTGCCAGCAGCGTAGATTTCGGCACAGATACGCAGTATTTT.

Concerning this clonotype itself: Sequence at one end of the junction differs from germline and may be a read error. The V and J genes are TRBV10-2 and TRBJ2-1; D not resolved. The germline gives CDR1 WSHSY, CDR2 SAAADI. CDR3 length equals 13 residues. The CDR3 here is CASSETPPPEQFF. As DNA, the CDR3 is TGTGCCAGCAGTGAAACACCTCCCCCCGAGCAGTTCTTC.

Remarks on this clonotype: At one boundary the junction diverges from the germline segment, which might be a read error. The chain uses TRBV4-1 and TRBJ2-4; D perhaps matches TRBD2 (6 bases). This CDR3 has 15 amino acids. Germline CDR1 and CDR2: MGHRA and YSYEKL. DNA for the CDR3: TGCGCCAGCAGCCAGGAGGGCGGAGGCAAAAACATGCAGTACTTT. It encodes CASSQEGGGKNMQYF.

In this sample, this clonotype turned up many times. The DNA of the CDR3 is TGTGCCAGCAGCCACCGGGGGAATGGTGAGCAGTTCTTC. Translating it yields CASSHRGNGEQFF. The chain employs TRBV6-1 and TRBJ2-1, with D possibly being TRBD2 (6 bases). Trimming took 6 bases from V and 9 from J, leaving 15 bases between them. The V gene's germline CDR1 is MNHNS and CDR2 SASEGT. The CDR3 sequence is 13 residues long.

The chain recombines TRBV3-1 with TRBJ2-1, with D perhaps matching TRBD1 (7 bases). The CDR3 has 12 amino acids. V dropped 7 bases and J dropped 9 bases, with 13 bases sitting between them. Germline V gives CDR1 LGHDT, CDR2 YNNKEL (reference sequence). The CDR3 DNA is TGTGCCAGCAAACCCCAGGGGGGTGAGCAGTTCTTC. Encoded protein: CASKPQGGEQFF.

This clonotype was seen ten or more times. The CDR3 DNA reads TGCGCCAGCAGCCAGATTATACGGGACAGGTTTGGTGGCTACACCTTC. It is translated as CASSQIIRDRFGGYTF. The rearrangement uses TRBV4-1 and TRBJ1-2, with TRBD1 identical over 8 bases. CDR3 length: 16 amino acids. Germline-derived CDR1 and CDR2 are MGHRA and YSYEKL. The junction had 13 bases not matched to a gene; V was cut back by 3 bases and J by 7 bases.

This clonotype occurred a few times. The chain combines TRBV9 with TRBJ1-2; 8 bases fit TRBD1. The CDR3 runs 14 residues. V was pared by 3 bases and J by 3 bases, with 4 bases of the junction left unmatched. Germline V gene sequence: CDR1 SGDLS, CDR2 YYNGEE. The CDR3 is CASSAGQGDYGYTF. For the CDR3, the DNA is TGTGCCAGCAGCGCAGGACAGGGAGACTATGGCTACACCTTC.

This clonotype was seen ten or more times. One end of the junction is discordant with germline, which a read error may explain. The CDR3 is CASSVRENSRDSLF. CDR3 bases: TGTGCCAGCAGTGTACGGGAGAATTCTAGGGACAGCCTCTTC. The chain combines TRBV6-1 with TRBJ2-5; D possibly corresponds to TRBD1 (7 bases). Looked up from germline, CDR1 is MNHNS and CDR2 is SASEGT. The CDR3 consists of 14 residues.

Comments on this clonotype: Compared with germline, one end of the junction differs, possibly owing to a read error. The chain recombines TRBV6-1 with TRBJ2-4, with 7 nucleotides matching TRBD2. The CDR3 totals 16 residues. Germline CDR1 and CDR2: MNHNS and SASEGT. CDR3 in amino acids: CVSREAGPWAKDTQYF. CDR3 bases: TGTGTCAGCCGTGAAGCGGGGCCGTGGGCCAAGGACACTCAGTACTTT.

In the case of this clonotype: A junction boundary mismatches the germline segment, possibly from a read error. V and J are TRBV6-1 and TRBJ2-2; weak D call: TRBD1 (5 bases). The assigned J gene may be wrong: the sequence end matches TRBJ2-3 better. The germline V gene encodes CDR1 MNHNS and CDR2 SASEGT. CDR3 length: 12 residues. CDR3 region: CASGMLTGTQYF. The CDR3 DNA sequence: TGTGCCAGCGGTATGCTCACAGGTACGCAGTATTTT.

The chain employs TRBV6-1 and TRBJ2-5; tentative D call: TRBD2 (7 bases). The V and J ends lost 4 bases and 8 bases respectively, with 26 bases between them. Per germline, CDR1 MNHNS and CDR2 SASEGT. The CDR3 runs 17 residues. CDR3 sequence (DNA): TGTGCCAGCAGTGCGGGAAGGGGGGGCCGTGACCTGGATACCCAGTACTTC. Translation: CASSAGRGGRDLDTQYF.

This clonotype is categorized as medium-sized. The genes are TRBV27 and TRBJ2-3; D is uncertain. The V and J ends lost 3 bases and 5 bases respectively, with 3 bases between them. This CDR3 has 11 amino acids. Germline lookup yields CDR1 MNHEY and CDR2 SMNVEV (reference sequence). The CDR3 loop reads CASSFLDTQYF. As DNA, the CDR3 is TGTGCCAGCAGTTTCCTAGATACGCAGTATTTT.

The chain has TRBV6-5 and TRBJ2-1; TRBD1 matches 7 bases. The DNA end is a closer match to TRBJ2-4, so the J assignment may be wrong. CDR1 and CDR2 (germline): MNHEY, SVGAGI. The CDR3 has 13 amino acids. CDR3 residues: CASSYYPGTAQYF. DNA of the CDR3: TGTGCCAGCAGTTACTACCCGGGGACAGCTCAGTACTTC.

In its sample, this clonotype was seen a few times. The rearrangement joins TRBV12-3 or TRBV12-4 to TRBJ2-5; D is possibly TRBD2 (6 bases). This CDR3 comprises 13 residues. V lost 3 bases to trimming and J lost 4 bases, with 9 bases between them. The CDR3 region has the DNA TGTGCCAGCAGTTTTAGCGGTACAGAGACCCAGTACTTC. It encodes CASSFSGTETQYF.

This clonotype appeared a single time. The chain uses TRBV28 and TRBJ2-5, with a weak D call TRBD2 (7 bases). The J call is in doubt because the DNA end fits TRBJ2-1 better. Germline loops: CDR1 MDHEN, CDR2 SYDVKM. The CDR3 covers 16 residues. CDR3 bases: TGTGCCAGCAGTCCTTACCGGGGGGCGGGGGACAATGAGCAGTTCTTC. Amino acid sequence: CASSPYRGAGDNEQFF.

This clonotype was seen a few times. This sequence joins TRBV7-9 and TRBJ2-1, with D maybe TRBD2 (6 bases). The CDR3 has 12 residues. CDR1 is SEHNR, CDR2 FQNEAQ, per germline (reference sequence). Trimming shortened V by 0 bases and J by 9 bases, and 6 bases separated the two germline ends. CDR3 nucleotides: TGTGCCAGCAGCTTAGCCGGGGGTGAGCAGTTCTTC. Translated: CASSLAGGEQFF.

The chain recombines TRBV14 with TRBJ2-2; D may match TRBD1 or TRBD2 (5 bases each). This CDR3 comprises 14 residues. V dropped 3 bases and J dropped 5 bases, with 10 bases sitting between them. In germline, CDR1 is SGHDN, CDR2 FVKESK. CDR3 region: CASSHTRGTGELFF. CDR3 nucleotides: TGTGCCAGCAGCCATACGAGGGGTACCGGGGAGCTGTTTTTT. The complete variable domain, with remaining parts taken from reference TRBV14 and TRBJ2-2, reads EAGVTQFPSHSVIEKGQTVTLRCDPISGHDNLYWYRRVMGKEIKFLLHFVKESKQDESGMPNNRFLAERTGGTYSTLKVQPAELEDSGVYFCASSHTRGTGELFFGEGSRLTVL.

As concerns this clonotype: A read error may account for a junction end that differs from germline. The CDR3 DNA reads as TGTGCCAGCAAACCCCAGGGACGAGCGAGCGCGAGTGAGCAGTTCTTT. It encodes CASKPQGRASASEQFF. The chain carries TRBV6-1 and TRBJ2-1; D may match TRBD1 or TRBD2 (5 bases each). CDR3 length equals 16 residues. The V gene's germline CDR1 is MNHNS and CDR2 SASEGT.

The chain uses TRBV6-4 and TRBJ2-2; D gene ambiguous. This CDR3 is built from 17 residues. CDR1 MRHNA and CDR2 SNTAGT come from the germline V gene. The germline V and J ends were trimmed by 0 bases and 3 bases, with 14 bases remaining between them. CDR3 region: CASSDSRSGHHTGELFF. The CDR3 nucleotides read TGTGCCAGCAGTGACTCTCGGTCGGGCCACCACACCGGGGAGCTGTTTTTT.

This clonotype is judged medium-sized (0.01 to 0.1%). This chain links TRBV7-2 with TRBJ2-3, with 11 positions matching TRBD2. The germline V gene encodes CDR1 SGHTA and CDR2 FQGNSA. There are 15 residues in the CDR3. V gave up 6 bases and J gave up 2 bases; unmatched junction bases: 4. The CDR3 sequence is CASSLTSGITDTQYF. The DNA for the CDR3 is TGTGCCAGCAGTTTGACTAGCGGGATCACAGATACGCAGTATTTT.

This clonotype was detected only a few times. Since the CDR3 does not end with the conserved phenylalanine or tryptophan, this likely comes from a read error. The DNA is left out, because the CDR3 cannot be placed on it with certainty; the CDR3 is given as TCRdb lists it. V is TRBV30 and J is TRBJ2-1; the table gives TRBD1 as D, unverified against the DNA. The CDR3 region is 21 residues in length, termini included. Germline V gene lookup returns CDR1 GTSNPN and CDR2 SVGIG (reference sequence). The CDR3 reads CAWSPGAIPVGDDREGWHMAG.

The rearrangement uses TRBV20-1 and TRBJ2-1; 7 nucleotides agree with TRBD2. The CDR3 sequence is 15 residues long. Germline V gene lookup returns CDR1 DFQATT and CDR2 SNEGSKA (reference sequence). J gave up 8 bases and V 6 bases, and 16 bases lay outside the gene matches. CDR3 sequence reads: CSATLFGRAEDEQFF. Written as DNA, the CDR3 is TGCAGTGCAACCCTTTTTGGGAGGGCCGAGGATGAGCAGTTCTTC.